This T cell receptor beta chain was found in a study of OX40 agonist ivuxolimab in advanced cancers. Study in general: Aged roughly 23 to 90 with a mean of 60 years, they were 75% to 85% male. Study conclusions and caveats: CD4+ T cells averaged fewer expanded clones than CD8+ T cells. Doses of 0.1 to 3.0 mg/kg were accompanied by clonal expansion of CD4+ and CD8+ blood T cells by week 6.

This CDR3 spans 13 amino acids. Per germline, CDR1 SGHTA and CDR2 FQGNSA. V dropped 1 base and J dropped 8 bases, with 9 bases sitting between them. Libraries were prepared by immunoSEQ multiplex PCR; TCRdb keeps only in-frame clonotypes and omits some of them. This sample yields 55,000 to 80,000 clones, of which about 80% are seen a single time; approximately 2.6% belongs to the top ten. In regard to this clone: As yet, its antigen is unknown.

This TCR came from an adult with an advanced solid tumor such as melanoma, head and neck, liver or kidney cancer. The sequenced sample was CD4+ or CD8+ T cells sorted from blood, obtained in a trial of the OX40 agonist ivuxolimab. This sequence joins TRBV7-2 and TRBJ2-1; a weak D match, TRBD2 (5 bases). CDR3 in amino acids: CASSLEWTHEQFF. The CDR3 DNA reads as TGTGCCAGCAGCTTAGAATGGACTCATGAGCAGTTCTTC. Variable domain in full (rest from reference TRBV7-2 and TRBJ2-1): GAGVSQSPSNKVTEKGKDVELRCDPISGHTALYWYRQSLGQGLEFLIYFQGNSAPDKSGLPSDRFSAERTGGSVSTLTIQRTQQEDSAVYLCASSLEWTHEQFFGPGTRLTVL.